The 6 T cell receptor beta chains below all came from one sample that was sequenced in a study of blood T cell repertoires in COVID-19. Sequencing was performed with immunoSEQ multiplex PCR; in TCRdb, only in-frame clones are kept and a portion is missing. The table includes 250,000 to 400,000 clones, about nine tenths detected once. The source material was peripheral blood. The origin of the receptors is a woman younger than 45 with COVID-19, enrolled during active disease.

This clone was seen a few times. This rearrangement joins TRBV6-2 or TRBV6-3 to TRBJ2-6; maybe TRBD1 (5 bases). The CDR3 length is 15 residues. With 2 bases removed from V and 1 base from J, the gap between germline ends came to 6 bases. Germline V gene data show CDR1 as MNHEY and CDR2 as SVGEGT. DNA for the CDR3: TGTGCCAGCAGTTACACAGGTTCTGGGGCCAACGTCCTGACTTTC. Its translation: CASSYTGSGANVLTF.

V and J are TRBV10-3 and TRBJ2-1; D is perhaps TRBD1 (6 bases). Germline loops: CDR1 ENHRY, CDR2 SYGVKD. The CDR3 spans 14 residues. The germline V and J ends were trimmed by 3 bases and 7 bases, with 13 bases remaining between them. CDR3 in amino acids: CAISEGQGINEQFF. Written as DNA, the CDR3 is TGTGCCATCAGTGAAGGGCAGGGGATTAATGAGCAGTTCTTC.

The rearrangement joins TRBV2 to TRBJ2-7; maybe TRBD2 (5 bases). Germline V gives CDR1 SNHLY, CDR2 FYNNEI. CDR3 length: 12 residues. The V gene lost 11 bases and the J gene lost 7 bases, with 18 bases spanning the gap. The CDR3 DNA sequence: TGTGCCGGACGGACTGACCTAGGGGAGCAGTACTTC. Translated, it gives CAGRTDLGEQYF. Complete variable domain (other parts from reference TRBV2 and TRBJ2-7): EPEVTQTPSHQVTQMGQEVILRCVPISNHLYFYWYRQILGQKVEFLVSFYNNEISEKSEIFDDQFSVERPDGSNFTLKIRSTKLEDSAMYFCAGRTDLGEQYFGPGTRLTVT.

This chain joins TRBV28 and TRBJ1-1, with a possible D match to TRBD1 (6 bases). Germline loops: CDR1 MDHEN, CDR2 SYDVKM. Trimming left V 8 bases short and J 4 bases short, with 20 bases between. The CDR3 is made up of 15 amino acids. The DNA of the CDR3 is TGTGCCAGCCAAAAGGGGGGGCTTAGGGGCACTGAAGCTTTCTTT. Amino acid sequence: CASQKGGLRGTEAFF.

Here the CDR3 DNA reads TGTGCCAGCAGCCCGGGACACCTGAGTGAAGCTTTCTTT. Amino acids: CASSPGHLSEAFF. The V call is TRBV7-9, the J call TRBJ1-1; tentatively, D is TRBD1 (6 bases). Germline V lookup: CDR1 SEHNR, CDR2 FQNEAQ (reference sequence). V gave up 5 bases and J gave up 7 bases, with 14 bases separating them. The CDR3 covers 13 residues.

V is TRBV4-1 and J is TRBJ1-1, with D perhaps matching TRBD1 (5 bases). The ends were cut back, 1 base at V and 8 bases at J, with 5 bases in the middle. Germline V CDR1 and CDR2: MGHRA, YSYEKL. This CDR3 region has 11 residues. Here the CDR3 DNA reads TGCGCCAGCAGCCAAGGACAGGAAGCTTTCTTT. Its protein product is CASSQGQEAFF.